The clone carrying this TCR beta chain came up a few times. Its specificity is unknown. Extracted RNA was reverse transcribed, and the resulting cDNA served as sequencing template. This table comes from immunoSEQ multiplex PCR, and its TCRdb copy is limited to in-frame clones, with some not included. The data hold hundreds of thousands of clones, with 50% to 75% observed a single time. Documented treatment: oral pan-JAK inhibitor, 5-10 mg twice daily. The study team obtained lesional scalp punch biopsies and peripheral blood from alopecia areata patients. This sample is drawn from a study of CD8+ T cells in alopecia areata. Study conclusions and caveats: Scalp clonality and expanded CD8+ clones among the top 100 fell significantly with tofacitinib. For lesional scalp, especially alopecia totalis/universalis, clonality was higher than in normal scalp.

The source material was CD4+ T cells sorted from blood, sampled around week 53, from a patient treated with tofacitinib. This TCR was recovered from a human donor with alopecia areata.

The DNA for the CDR3 is TGTGCCAGCAGCTTAGAGGGCAGGGTTTCCGAGCAGTACTTC. Translation gives CASSLEGRVSEQYF. This chain joins TRBV7-2 and TRBJ2-7; D is possibly TRBD1 (5 bases). Trimming took off 1 base at V and 6 bases at J, with 13 bases between the two ends. Germline V CDR1 and CDR2: SGHTA, FQGNSA. CDR3 size: 14 residues.